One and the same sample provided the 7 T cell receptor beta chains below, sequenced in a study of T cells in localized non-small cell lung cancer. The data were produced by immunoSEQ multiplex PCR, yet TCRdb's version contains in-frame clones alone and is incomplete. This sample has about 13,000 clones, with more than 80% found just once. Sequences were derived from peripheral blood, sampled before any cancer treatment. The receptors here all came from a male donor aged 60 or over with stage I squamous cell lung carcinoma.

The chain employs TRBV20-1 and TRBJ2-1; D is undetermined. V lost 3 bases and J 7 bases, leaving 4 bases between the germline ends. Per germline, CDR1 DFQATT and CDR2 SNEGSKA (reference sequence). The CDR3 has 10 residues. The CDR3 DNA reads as TGCAGTGCTAGCCTGAATGAGCAGTTCTTC. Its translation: CSASLNEQFF.

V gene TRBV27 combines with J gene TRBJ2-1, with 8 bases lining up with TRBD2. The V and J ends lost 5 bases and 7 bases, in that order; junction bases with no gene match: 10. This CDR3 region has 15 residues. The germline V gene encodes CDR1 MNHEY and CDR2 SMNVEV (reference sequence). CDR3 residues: CASSPEGLGRNEQFF. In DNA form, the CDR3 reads TGTGCCAGCAGTCCTGAGGGACTAGGCAGAAATGAGCAGTTCTTC.

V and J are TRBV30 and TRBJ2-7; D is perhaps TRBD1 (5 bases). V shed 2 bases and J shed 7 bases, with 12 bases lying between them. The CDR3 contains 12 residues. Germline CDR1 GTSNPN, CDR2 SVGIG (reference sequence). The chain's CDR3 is CAWSFTGLEQYF. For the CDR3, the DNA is TGTGCCTGGAGTTTCACAGGTTTGGAGCAGTACTTC. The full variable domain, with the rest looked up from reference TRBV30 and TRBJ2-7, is SQTIHQWPATLVQPVGSPLSLECTVEGTSNPNLYWYRQAAGRGLQLLFYSVGIGQISSEVPQNLSASRPQDRQFILSSKKLLLSDSGFYLCAWSFTGLEQYFGPGTRLTVT.

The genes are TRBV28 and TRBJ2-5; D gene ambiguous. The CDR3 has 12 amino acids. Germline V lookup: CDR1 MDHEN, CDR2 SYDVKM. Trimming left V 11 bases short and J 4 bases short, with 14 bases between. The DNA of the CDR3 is TGTGCCTGCGGACGGTTACTAGAGACCCAGTACTTC. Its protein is CACGRLLETQYF.

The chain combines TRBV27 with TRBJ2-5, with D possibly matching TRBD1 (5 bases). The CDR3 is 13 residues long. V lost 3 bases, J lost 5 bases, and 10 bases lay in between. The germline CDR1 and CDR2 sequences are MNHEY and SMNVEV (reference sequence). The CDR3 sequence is CASSFQGRETQYF. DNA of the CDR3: TGTGCCAGCAGTTTCCAGGGTCGGGAGACCCAGTACTTC.

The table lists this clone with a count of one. The CDR3 reads CASSLNGQRNTEAFF. CDR3 coding DNA: TGTGCCAGTAGTTTGAACGGACAGAGGAACACTGAAGCTTTCTTT. The rearrangement links TRBV19 to TRBJ1-1, with D possibly TRBD1 on 6 matching bases. The V gene's germline CDR1 is LNHDA and CDR2 SQIVND (reference sequence). This CDR3 region has 15 residues. Trimming shortened V by 5 bases and J by 1 base, and 14 bases separated the two germline ends.

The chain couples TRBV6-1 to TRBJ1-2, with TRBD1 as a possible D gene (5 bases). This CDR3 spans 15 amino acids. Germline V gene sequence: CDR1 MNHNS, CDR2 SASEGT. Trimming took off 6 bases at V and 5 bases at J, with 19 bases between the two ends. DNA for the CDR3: TGTGCCAGCAGCGCCCTCGGGGACGGGGGATATGGCTACACCTTC. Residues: CASSALGDGGYGYTF.